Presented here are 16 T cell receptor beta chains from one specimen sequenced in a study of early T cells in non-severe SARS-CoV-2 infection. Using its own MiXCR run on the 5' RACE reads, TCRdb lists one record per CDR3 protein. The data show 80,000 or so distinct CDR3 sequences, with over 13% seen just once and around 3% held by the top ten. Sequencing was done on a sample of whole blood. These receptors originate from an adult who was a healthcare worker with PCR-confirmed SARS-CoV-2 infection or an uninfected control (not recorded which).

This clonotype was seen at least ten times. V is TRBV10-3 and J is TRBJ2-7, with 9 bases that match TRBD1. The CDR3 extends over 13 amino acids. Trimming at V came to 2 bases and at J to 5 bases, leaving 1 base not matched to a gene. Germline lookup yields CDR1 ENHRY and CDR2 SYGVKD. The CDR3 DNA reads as TGTGCCATCAGTGAGAGGACAGGGGACGAGCAGTACTTC. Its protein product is CAISERTGDEQYF.

Here the CDR3 DNA reads TGTGCCAGCAGTCCCCACCGTGGGGCCGTCGGCGCAAAACTGTTTTTT. Translation: CASSPHRGAVGAKLFF. The chain joins TRBV6-1 to TRBJ1-4; D may be TRBD1 (5 bases). Between the trimmed V and J ends, which lost 5 bases and 10 bases, there was a span of 23 bases. Per germline, CDR1 MNHNS and CDR2 SASEGT. This CDR3 has 16 amino acids.

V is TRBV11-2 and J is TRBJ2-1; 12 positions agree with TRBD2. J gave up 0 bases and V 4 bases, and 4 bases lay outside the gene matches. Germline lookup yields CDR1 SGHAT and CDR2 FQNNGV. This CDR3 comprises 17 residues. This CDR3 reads CASSWGTSGSSYNEQFF. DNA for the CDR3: TGTGCCAGCAGCTGGGGGACTAGCGGGTCCTCCTACAATGAGCAGTTCTTC. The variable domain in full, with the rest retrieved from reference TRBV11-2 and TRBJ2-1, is EAGVAQSPRYKIIEKRQSVAFWCNPISGHATLYWYQQILGQGPKLLIQFQNNGVVDDSQLPKDRFSAERLKGVDSTLKIQPAKLEDSAVYLCASSWGTSGSSYNEQFFGPGTRLTVL.

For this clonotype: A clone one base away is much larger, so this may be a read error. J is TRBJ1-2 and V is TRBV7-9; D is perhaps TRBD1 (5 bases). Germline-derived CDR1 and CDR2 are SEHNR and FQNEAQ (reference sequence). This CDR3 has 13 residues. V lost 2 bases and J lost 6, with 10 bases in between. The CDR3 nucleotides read TGTGCCAGCAGCTTAAGGCAGGGCAATGGCTACACCTTC. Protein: CASSLRQGNGYTF. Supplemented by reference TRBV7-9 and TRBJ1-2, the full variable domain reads DTGVSQNPRHKITKRGQNVTFRCDPISEHNRLYWYRQTLGQGPEFLTYFQNEAQLEKSRLLSDRFSAERPKGSFSTLEIQRTEQGDSAMYLCASSLRQGNGYTFGSGTRLTVV.

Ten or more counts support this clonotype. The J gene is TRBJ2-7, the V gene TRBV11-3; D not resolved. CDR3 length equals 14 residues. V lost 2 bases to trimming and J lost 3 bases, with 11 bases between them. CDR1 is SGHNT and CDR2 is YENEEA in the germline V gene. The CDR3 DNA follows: TGTGCCAGCAGCTTAAGGCCAGGAAACTACGAGCAGTACTTC. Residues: CASSLRPGNYEQYF.

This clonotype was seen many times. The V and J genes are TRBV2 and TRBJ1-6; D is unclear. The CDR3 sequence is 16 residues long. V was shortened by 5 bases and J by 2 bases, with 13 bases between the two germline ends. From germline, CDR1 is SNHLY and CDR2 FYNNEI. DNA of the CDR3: TGTGCCAGCAGTCTGCGGACGGTCGCCTATAATTCACCCCTCCACTTT. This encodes CASSLRTVAYNSPLHF.

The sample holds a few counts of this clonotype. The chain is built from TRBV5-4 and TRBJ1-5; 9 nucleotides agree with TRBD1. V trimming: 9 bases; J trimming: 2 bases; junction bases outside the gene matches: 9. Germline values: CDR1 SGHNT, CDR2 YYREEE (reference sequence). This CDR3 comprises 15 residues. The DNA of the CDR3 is TGTGCCACTAGCTCGTGGACAGGGGGCAATCAGCCCCAGCATTTT. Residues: CATSSWTGGNQPQHF.

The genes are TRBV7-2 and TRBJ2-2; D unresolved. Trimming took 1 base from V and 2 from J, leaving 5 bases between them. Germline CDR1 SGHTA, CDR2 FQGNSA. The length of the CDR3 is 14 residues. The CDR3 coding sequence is TGTGCCAGCAGCTTAGACTATAACACCGGGGAGCTGTTTTTT. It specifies CASSLDYNTGELFF.

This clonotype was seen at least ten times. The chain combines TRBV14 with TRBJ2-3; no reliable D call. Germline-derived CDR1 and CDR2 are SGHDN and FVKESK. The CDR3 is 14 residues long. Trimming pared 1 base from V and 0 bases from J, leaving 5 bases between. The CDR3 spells CASSQVPSTDTQYF. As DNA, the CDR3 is TGTGCCAGCAGCCAAGTCCCGAGCACAGATACGCAGTATTTT.

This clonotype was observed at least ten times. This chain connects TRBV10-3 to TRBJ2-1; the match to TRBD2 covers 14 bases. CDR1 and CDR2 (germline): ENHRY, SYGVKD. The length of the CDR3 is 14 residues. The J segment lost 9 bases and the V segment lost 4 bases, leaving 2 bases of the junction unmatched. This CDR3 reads CAISGGLAGAEQFF. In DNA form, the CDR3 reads TGTGCCATCAGTGGGGGACTAGCGGGAGCTGAGCAGTTCTTC.

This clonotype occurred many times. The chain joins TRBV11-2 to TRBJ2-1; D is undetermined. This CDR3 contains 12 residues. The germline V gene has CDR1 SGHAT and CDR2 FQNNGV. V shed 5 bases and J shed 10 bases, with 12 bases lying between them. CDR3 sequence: CASSPSLTEQFF. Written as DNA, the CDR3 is TGTGCCAGCAGCCCATCCTTGACGGAGCAGTTCTTC.

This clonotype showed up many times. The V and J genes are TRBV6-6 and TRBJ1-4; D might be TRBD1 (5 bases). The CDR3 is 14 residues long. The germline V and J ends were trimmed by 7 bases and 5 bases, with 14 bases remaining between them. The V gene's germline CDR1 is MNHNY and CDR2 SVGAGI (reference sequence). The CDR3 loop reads CASTPRAGNEKLFF. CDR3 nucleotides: TGTGCCAGCACCCCCAGGGCAGGGAATGAAAAACTGTTTTTT.

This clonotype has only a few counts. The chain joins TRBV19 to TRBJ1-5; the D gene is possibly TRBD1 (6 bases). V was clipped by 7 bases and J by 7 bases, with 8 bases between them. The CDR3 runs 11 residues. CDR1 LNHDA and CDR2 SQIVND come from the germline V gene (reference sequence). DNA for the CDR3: TGTGCCAGTATGGACAGACAGCCCCAGCATTTT. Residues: CASMDRQPQHF.

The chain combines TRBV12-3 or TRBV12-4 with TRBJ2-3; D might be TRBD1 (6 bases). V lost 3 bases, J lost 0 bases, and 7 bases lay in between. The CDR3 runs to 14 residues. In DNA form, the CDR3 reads TGTGCCAGCAGTTTTACAGGGAGCACAGATACGCAGTATTTT. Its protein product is CASSFTGSTDTQYF.

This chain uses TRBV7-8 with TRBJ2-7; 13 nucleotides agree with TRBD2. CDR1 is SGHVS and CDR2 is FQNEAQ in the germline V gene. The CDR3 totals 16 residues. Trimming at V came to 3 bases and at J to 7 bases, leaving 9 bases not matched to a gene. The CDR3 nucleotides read TGTGCCAGCAGCTTTGTCCCGGGACTAGCGGGATTAGAGCAGTACTTC. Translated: CASSFVPGLAGLEQYF.

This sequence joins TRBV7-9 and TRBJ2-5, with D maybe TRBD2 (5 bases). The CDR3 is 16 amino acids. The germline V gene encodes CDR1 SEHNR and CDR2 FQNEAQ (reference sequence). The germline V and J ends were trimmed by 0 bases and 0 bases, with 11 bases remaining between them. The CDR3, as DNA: TGTGCCAGCAGCTTAGCCCAGACTACCTACCAAGAGACCCAGTACTTC. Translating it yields CASSLAQTTYQETQYF.